The rows below give T cell receptor beta chains drawn from one sample of a study of T cells after yellow fever vaccination. TCRdb redid the calling of the 5' RACE reads with MiXCR, one entry per CDR3 protein. The repertoire has 450,000 to 550,000 distinct CDR3 sequences, less than 20% of them found once; the top ten carry roughly 13%. The material was PBMCs, obtained 15 days after the yellow fever booster vaccination. The origin of the receptors is a man younger than 45 who received the YFV17D yellow fever vaccine. Both conserved end residues are part of each CDR3. Fields, in order: V gene, clone size, J gene, D gene, CDR3 protein, CDR3 DNA. A D gene is named only where the DNA matches it firmly. Some rows have no size entry. The others give once, few or many, or a class for an expanded clone.

V gene: TRBV7-2
clone size: -
J gene: TRBJ2-7
D gene: -
CDR3 protein: CASSLNTDYSYEQYF
CDR3 DNA: TGTGCCAGCAGCTTAAACACAGACTACTCCTACGAGCAGTACTTC

V gene: TRBV5-1
clone size: few
J gene: TRBJ2-1
D gene: TRBD2
CDR3 protein: CASSSSRWEGLYNEQFF
CDR3 DNA: TGCGCCAGCAGCTCGTCACGGTGGGAGGGCCTCTACAATGAGCAGTTCTTC

V gene: TRBV7-2
clone size: few
J gene: TRBJ1-1
D gene: TRBD1
CDR3 protein: CASSLGQGSSEAFF
CDR3 DNA: TGTGCCAGCAGCTTAGGACAGGGCTCGAGTGAAGCTTTCTTT

V gene: TRBV4-3
clone size: few
J gene: TRBJ1-4
D gene: -
CDR3 protein: CASSQENTRDEKLFF
CDR3 DNA: TGCGCCAGCAGCCAAGAGAACACGCGTGATGAAAAACTGTTTTTT

V gene: TRBV7-9
clone size: -
J gene: TRBJ2-7
D gene: TRBD1
CDR3 protein: CASSFPRQGFSYEQYF
CDR3 DNA: TGTGCCAGCAGCTTTCCCAGACAGGGGTTCTCCTACGAGCAGTACTTC

V gene: TRBV5-5
clone size: -
J gene: TRBJ2-1
D gene: -
CDR3 protein: CASATGDEQFF
CDR3 DNA: TGTGCCAGCGCGACAGGCGATGAGCAGTTCTTC

V gene: TRBV30
clone size: -
J gene: TRBJ2-6
D gene: -
CDR3 protein: CAWSFGRANVLTF
CDR3 DNA: TGTGCCTGGAGTTTCGGGCGGGCCAACGTCCTGACTTTC

V gene: TRBV7-9
clone size: -
J gene: TRBJ2-5
D gene: -
CDR3 protein: CASSPPKGGGETQYF
CDR3 DNA: TGTGCCAGCAGCCCCCCCAAAGGGGGGGGAGAGACCCAGTACTTC

V gene: TRBV7-2
clone size: few
J gene: TRBJ2-7
D gene: -
CDR3 protein: CASTLGGAGYEQYF
CDR3 DNA: TGTGCCAGCACCTTAGGGGGGGCCGGCTACGAGCAGTACTTC

V gene: TRBV30
clone size: -
J gene: TRBJ2-7
D gene: TRBD2
CDR3 protein: CTSGSWGEQYF
CDR3 DNA: TGCACTAGCGGGAGTTGGGGCGAGCAGTACTTC

V gene: TRBV19
clone size: few
J gene: TRBJ2-7
D gene: TRBD2
CDR3 protein: CASSNGGRTYEQYF
CDR3 DNA: TGTGCCAGTAGTAATGGCGGGAGGACCTACGAGCAGTACTTC

V gene: TRBV5-1
clone size: few
J gene: TRBJ1-4
D gene: -
CDR3 protein: CASSLWSQGSNEKLFF
CDR3 DNA: TGCGCCAGCAGCTTGTGGTCCCAGGGTTCTAATGAAAAACTGTTTTTT

V gene: TRBV7-9
clone size: few
J gene: TRBJ1-2
D gene: -
CDR3 protein: CASSLDGYTF
CDR3 DNA: TGTGCCAGCAGCCTAGATGGCTACACCTTC

V gene: TRBV2
clone size: -
J gene: TRBJ2-6
D gene: -
CDR3 protein: CASSPGRTGANVLTF
CDR3 DNA: TGTGCCAGCAGCCCCGGTAGGACTGGGGCCAACGTCCTGACTTTC

V gene: TRBV12-3/TRBV12-4
clone size: -
J gene: TRBJ1-2
D gene: -
CDR3 protein: CASSLAGILIGYTF
CDR3 DNA: TGTGCCAGCAGTTTAGCTGGGATCCTAATAGGCTACACCTTC

V gene: TRBV20-1
clone size: few
J gene: TRBJ2-5
D gene: TRBD1
CDR3 protein: CSATKQGAEQETQYF
CDR3 DNA: TGCAGTGCTACTAAACAGGGGGCTGAGCAAGAGACCCAGTACTTC

V gene: TRBV2
clone size: -
J gene: TRBJ2-4
D gene: TRBD1
CDR3 protein: CASTVPGQGTGNIQYF
CDR3 DNA: TGTGCCAGCACCGTCCCGGGACAGGGTACGGGGAACATTCAGTACTTC

V gene: TRBV5-6
clone size: few
J gene: TRBJ2-7
D gene: -
CDR3 protein: CASSWGWDSYEQYF
CDR3 DNA: TGTGCCAGCAGCTGGGGGTGGGACTCCTACGAGCAGTACTTC

V gene: TRBV19
clone size: few
J gene: TRBJ2-2
D gene: -
CDR3 protein: CASSQRWRPGELFF
CDR3 DNA: TGTGCCAGTTCCCAAAGGTGGCGTCCCGGGGAGCTGTTTTTT

V gene: TRBV5-4
clone size: few
J gene: TRBJ2-1
D gene: -
CDR3 protein: CASSQGASGAYNEQFF
CDR3 DNA: TGTGCCAGCAGCCAAGGGGCCTCGGGTGCCTACAATGAGCAGTTCTTC

V gene: TRBV2
clone size: few
J gene: TRBJ2-7
D gene: -
CDR3 protein: CASSEESYEQYF
CDR3 DNA: TGTGCCAGCAGTGAAGAGTCATACGAGCAGTACTTC

V gene: TRBV5-1
clone size: -
J gene: TRBJ2-2
D gene: -
CDR3 protein: CASSLGSAPNTGELFF
CDR3 DNA: TGCGCCAGCAGCCTCGGGAGCGCCCCGAACACCGGGGAGCTGTTTTTT

V gene: TRBV7-2
clone size: -
J gene: TRBJ2-5
D gene: TRBD2
CDR3 protein: CASSLSLAVTQETQYF
CDR3 DNA: TGTGCCAGCAGCTTAAGTCTAGCGGTGACTCAAGAGACCCAGTACTTC

V gene: TRBV5-4
clone size: few
J gene: TRBJ2-3
D gene: -
CDR3 protein: CASSLHSTDTQYF
CDR3 DNA: TGTGCCAGCAGCTTGCATAGCACAGATACGCAGTATTTT

V gene: TRBV6-5
clone size: few
J gene: TRBJ2-2
D gene: TRBD2
CDR3 protein: CASSSLAGEGTGELFF
CDR3 DNA: TGTGCCAGCAGTTCCCTAGCGGGAGAGGGGACCGGGGAGCTGTTTTTT

V gene: TRBV14
clone size: -
J gene: TRBJ2-7
D gene: TRBD2
CDR3 protein: CASSQILAANEQYF
CDR3 DNA: TGTGCCAGCAGCCAAATACTAGCGGCCAACGAGCAGTACTTC

V gene: TRBV4-3
clone size: -
J gene: TRBJ2-3
D gene: -
CDR3 protein: CASSELTKGDTQYF
CDR3 DNA: TGCGCCAGCAGCGAATTAACCAAGGGAGATACGCAGTATTTT

V gene: TRBV2
clone size: -
J gene: TRBJ2-1
D gene: TRBD2
CDR3 protein: CAIRTSGKYNEQFF
CDR3 DNA: TGTGCCATTCGGACTAGCGGGAAATACAATGAGCAGTTCTTC

V gene: TRBV20-1
clone size: -
J gene: TRBJ2-5
D gene: TRBD2
CDR3 protein: CSARLAGAYQETQYF
CDR3 DNA: TGCAGTGCTAGGCTAGCGGGGGCCTACCAAGAGACCCAGTACTTC

V gene: TRBV20-1
clone size: few
J gene: TRBJ2-7
D gene: TRBD2
CDR3 protein: CSARDGAGGGHEQYF
CDR3 DNA: TGCAGTGCTAGAGATGGGGCGGGAGGCGGGCACGAGCAGTACTTC

V gene: TRBV15
clone size: -
J gene: TRBJ2-1
D gene: -
CDR3 protein: CATSRSGLSGEQFF
CDR3 DNA: TGTGCCACCAGCAGATCGGGACTCTCGGGAGAGCAGTTCTTC

V gene: TRBV9
clone size: -
J gene: TRBJ2-1
D gene: TRBD2
CDR3 protein: CASSDLRLAGYNEQFF
CDR3 DNA: TGTGCCAGCAGCGACCTGAGACTAGCGGGCTACAATGAGCAGTTCTTC

V gene: TRBV30
clone size: -
J gene: TRBJ1-2
D gene: -
CDR3 protein: CAWSVGGGYTF
CDR3 DNA: TGTGCCTGGAGTGTAGGGGGTGGCTACACCTTC

V gene: TRBV6-1
clone size: -
J gene: TRBJ2-7
D gene: -
CDR3 protein: CASRRGLSSYEQYF
CDR3 DNA: TGTGCCAGCAGACGCGGACTAAGCTCCTACGAGCAGTACTTC

V gene: TRBV11-2
clone size: -
J gene: TRBJ2-5
D gene: TRBD2
CDR3 protein: CASSLPDLPGGGETQYF
CDR3 DNA: TGTGCCAGCAGTTTGCCCGACCTCCCGGGGGGGGGCGAGACCCAGTACTTC

V gene: TRBV7-2
clone size: few
J gene: TRBJ2-7
D gene: -
CDR3 protein: CASSIQGQPYEQYF
CDR3 DNA: TGTGCCAGCAGCATCCAAGGACAGCCCTACGAGCAGTACTTC

V gene: TRBV7-2
clone size: few
J gene: TRBJ2-2
D gene: TRBD2
CDR3 protein: CASSSTRLAANTGELFF
CDR3 DNA: TGTGCCAGCAGCTCTACAAGACTAGCCGCGAACACCGGGGAGCTGTTTTTT

V gene: TRBV12-3/TRBV12-4
clone size: once
J gene: TRBJ1-4
D gene: -
CDR3 protein: CASSLTRDGEKLFF
CDR3 DNA: TGTGCCAGCAGTTTAACGAGGGATGGGGAAAAACTGTTTTTT

V gene: TRBV5-6
clone size: -
J gene: TRBJ2-3
D gene: TRBD1
CDR3 protein: CASSRGQGKDTQYF
CDR3 DNA: TGTGCCAGCAGCCGTGGACAGGGGAAAGATACGCAGTATTTT

V gene: TRBV12-3/TRBV12-4
clone size: few
J gene: TRBJ2-3
D gene: TRBD2
CDR3 protein: CASSFLAGLDTQYF
CDR3 DNA: TGTGCCAGCAGTTTCCTAGCGGGATTAGATACGCAGTATTTT

V gene: TRBV9
clone size: -
J gene: TRBJ2-1
D gene: TRBD2
CDR3 protein: CASSVDGTSGTEQFF
CDR3 DNA: TGTGCCAGCAGCGTAGACGGGACTAGCGGGACTGAGCAGTTCTTC

V gene: TRBV27
clone size: few
J gene: TRBJ2-7
D gene: TRBD1
CDR3 protein: CASSSPGQVGYEQYF
CDR3 DNA: TGTGCCAGCAGTAGTCCGGGACAGGTAGGGTACGAGCAGTACTTC

V gene: TRBV27
clone size: -
J gene: TRBJ2-7
D gene: TRBD2
CDR3 protein: CASSLWGLAGAPGDTEQYF
CDR3 DNA: TGTGCCAGCAGTTTATGGGGACTAGCGGGAGCTCCGGGGGACACCGAGCAGTACTTC

V gene: TRBV6-5
clone size: few
J gene: TRBJ2-7
D gene: -
CDR3 protein: CASSYPSGAVYEQYF
CDR3 DNA: TGTGCCAGCAGTTACCCTTCAGGGGCAGTCTACGAGCAGTACTTC

V gene: TRBV6-6
clone size: few
J gene: TRBJ1-5
D gene: -
CDR3 protein: CASSSGPQHF
CDR3 DNA: TGTGCCAGCAGTTCAGGGCCCCAGCATTTT